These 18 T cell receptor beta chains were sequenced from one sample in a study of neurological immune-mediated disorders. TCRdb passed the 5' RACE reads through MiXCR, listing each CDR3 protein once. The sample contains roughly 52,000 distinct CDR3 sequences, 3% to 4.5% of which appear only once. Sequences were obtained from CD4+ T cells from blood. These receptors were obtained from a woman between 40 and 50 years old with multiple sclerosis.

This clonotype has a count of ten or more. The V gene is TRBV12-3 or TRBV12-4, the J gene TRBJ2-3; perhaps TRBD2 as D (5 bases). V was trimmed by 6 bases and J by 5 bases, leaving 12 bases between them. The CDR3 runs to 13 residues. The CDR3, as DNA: TGTGCCAGCAGCTCACTACTAGAAGATACGCAGTATTTT. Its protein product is CASSSLLEDTQYF.

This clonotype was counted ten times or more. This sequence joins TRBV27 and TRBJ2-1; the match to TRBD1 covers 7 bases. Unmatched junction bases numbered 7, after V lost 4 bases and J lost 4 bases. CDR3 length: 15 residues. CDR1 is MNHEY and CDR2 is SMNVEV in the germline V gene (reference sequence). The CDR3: CASSSGTVGYNEQFF. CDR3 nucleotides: TGTGCCAGCAGTTCCGGGACAGTAGGATACAATGAGCAGTTCTTC.

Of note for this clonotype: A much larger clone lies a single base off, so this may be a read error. CDR3 bases: TGCAGTGCTCCTCGATCCGGTGTTTGGCACGAGCAGTACTTC. The encoded protein is CSAPRSGVWHEQYF. The chain recombines TRBV20-1 with TRBJ2-7; D remains ambiguous. Germline V CDR1 and CDR2: DFQATT, SNEGSKA (reference sequence). V was pared by 5 bases and J by 5 bases, with 19 bases between. CDR3 length equals 14 residues.

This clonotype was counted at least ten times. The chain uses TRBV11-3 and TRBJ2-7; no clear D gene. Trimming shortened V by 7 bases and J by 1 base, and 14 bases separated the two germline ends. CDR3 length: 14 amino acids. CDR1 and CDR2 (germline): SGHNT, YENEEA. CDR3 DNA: TGTGCCAGCACCGAAGGGCCTGGATCCTACGAGCAGTACTTC. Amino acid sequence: CASTEGPGSYEQYF.

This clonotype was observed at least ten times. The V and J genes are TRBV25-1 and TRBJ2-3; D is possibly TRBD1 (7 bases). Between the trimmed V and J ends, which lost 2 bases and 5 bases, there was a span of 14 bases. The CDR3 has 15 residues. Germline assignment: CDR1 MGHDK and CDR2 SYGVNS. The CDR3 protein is CASSEPPGGRDTQYF. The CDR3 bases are TGTGCCAGCAGTGAACCGCCAGGGGGGAGAGATACGCAGTATTTT.

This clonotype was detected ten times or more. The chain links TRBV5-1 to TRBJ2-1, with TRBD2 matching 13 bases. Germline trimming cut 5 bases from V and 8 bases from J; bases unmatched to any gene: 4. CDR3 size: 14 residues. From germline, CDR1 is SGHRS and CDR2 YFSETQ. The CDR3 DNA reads TGCGCCAGCAGTACTAGCGGGGGGGGCGATGAGCAGTTCTTC. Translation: CASSTSGGGDEQFF.

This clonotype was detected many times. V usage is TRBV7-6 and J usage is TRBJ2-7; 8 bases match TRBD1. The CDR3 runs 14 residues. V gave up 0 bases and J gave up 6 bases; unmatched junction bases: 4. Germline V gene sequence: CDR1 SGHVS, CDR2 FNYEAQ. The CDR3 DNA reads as TGTGCCAGCAGCTTAGCACAGGGGGGAGGCGAGCAGTACTTC. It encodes CASSLAQGGGEQYF.

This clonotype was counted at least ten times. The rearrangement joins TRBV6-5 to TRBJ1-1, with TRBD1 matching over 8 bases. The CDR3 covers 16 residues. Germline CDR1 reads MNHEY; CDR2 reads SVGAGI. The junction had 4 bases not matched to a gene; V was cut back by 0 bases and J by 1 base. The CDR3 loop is CASSYSLGQGNTEAFF. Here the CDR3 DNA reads TGTGCCAGCAGTTACTCGTTAGGACAGGGGAACACTGAAGCTTTCTTT.

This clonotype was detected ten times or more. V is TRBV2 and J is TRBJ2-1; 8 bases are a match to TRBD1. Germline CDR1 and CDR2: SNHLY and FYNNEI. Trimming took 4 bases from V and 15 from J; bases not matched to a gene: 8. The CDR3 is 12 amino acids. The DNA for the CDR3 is TGTGCCAGCAGTGCCCCAGGGGGCGAGGGGTTCTTC. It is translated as CASSAPGGEGFF.

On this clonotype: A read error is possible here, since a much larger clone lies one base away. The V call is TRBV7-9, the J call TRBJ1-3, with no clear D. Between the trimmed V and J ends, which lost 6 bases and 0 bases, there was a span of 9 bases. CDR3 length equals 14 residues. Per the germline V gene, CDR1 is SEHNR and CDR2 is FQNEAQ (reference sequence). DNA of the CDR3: TGTGCCAGCAGGCGGAGTGGCTCTGGAAACACCATATATTTT. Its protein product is CASRRSGSGNTIYF.

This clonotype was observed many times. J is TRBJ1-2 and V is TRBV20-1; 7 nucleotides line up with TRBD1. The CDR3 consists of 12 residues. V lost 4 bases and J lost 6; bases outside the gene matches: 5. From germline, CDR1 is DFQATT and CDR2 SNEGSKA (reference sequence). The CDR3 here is CSATDRADGYTF. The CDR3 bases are TGCAGTGCTACCGACAGGGCGGATGGCTACACCTTC.

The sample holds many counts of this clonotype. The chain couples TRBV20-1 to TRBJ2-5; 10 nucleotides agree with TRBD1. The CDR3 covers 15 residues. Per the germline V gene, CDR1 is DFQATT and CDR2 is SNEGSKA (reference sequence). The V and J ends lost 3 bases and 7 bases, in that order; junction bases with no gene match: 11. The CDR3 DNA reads TGCAGTGCTAGGGGCCCGGGACAGGGGCAGGTGACCCAGTACTTC. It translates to CSARGPGQGQVTQYF.

CDR3: CAIRAGGWDNQPQHF. The CDR3 DNA reads as TGTGCTATTAGGGCAGGAGGGTGGGACAATCAGCCCCAGCATTTT. The chain links TRBV28 to TRBJ1-5; D gene unclear. Germline V gene lookup returns CDR1 MDHEN and CDR2 SYDVKM. The CDR3 extends over 15 amino acids.

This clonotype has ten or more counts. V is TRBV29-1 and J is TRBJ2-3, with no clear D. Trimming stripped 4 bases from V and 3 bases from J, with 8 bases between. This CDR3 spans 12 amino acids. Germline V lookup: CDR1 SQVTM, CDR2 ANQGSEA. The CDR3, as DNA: TGCAGCGTTGCTCCGTTGACAGATACGCAGTATTTT. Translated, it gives CSVAPLTDTQYF.

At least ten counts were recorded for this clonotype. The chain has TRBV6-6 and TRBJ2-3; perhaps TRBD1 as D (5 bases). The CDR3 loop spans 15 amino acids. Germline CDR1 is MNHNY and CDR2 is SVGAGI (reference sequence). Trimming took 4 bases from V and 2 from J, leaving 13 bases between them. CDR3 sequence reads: CASSSLARATDTQYF. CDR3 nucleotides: TGTGCCAGCAGTTCGTTGGCCAGGGCCACAGATACGCAGTATTTT.

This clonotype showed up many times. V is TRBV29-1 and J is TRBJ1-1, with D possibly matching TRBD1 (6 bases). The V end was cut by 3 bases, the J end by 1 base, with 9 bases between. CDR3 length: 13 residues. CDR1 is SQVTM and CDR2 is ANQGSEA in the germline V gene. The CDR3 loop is CSVEGAENTEAFF. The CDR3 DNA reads TGCAGCGTTGAGGGGGCGGAGAACACTGAAGCTTTCTTT.

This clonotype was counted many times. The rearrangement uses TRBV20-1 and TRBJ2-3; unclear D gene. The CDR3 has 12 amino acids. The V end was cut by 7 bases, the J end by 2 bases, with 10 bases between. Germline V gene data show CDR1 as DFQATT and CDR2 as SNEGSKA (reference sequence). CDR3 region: CSGRALTDTQYF. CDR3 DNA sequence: TGCAGTGGACGCGCCCTCACAGATACGCAGTATTTT.

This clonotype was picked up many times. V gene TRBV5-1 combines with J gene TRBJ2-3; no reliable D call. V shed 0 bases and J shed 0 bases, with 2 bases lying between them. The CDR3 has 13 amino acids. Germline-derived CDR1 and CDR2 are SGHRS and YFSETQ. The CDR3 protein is CASSLESTDTQYF. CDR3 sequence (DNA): TGCGCCAGCAGCTTGGAAAGCACAGATACGCAGTATTTT.